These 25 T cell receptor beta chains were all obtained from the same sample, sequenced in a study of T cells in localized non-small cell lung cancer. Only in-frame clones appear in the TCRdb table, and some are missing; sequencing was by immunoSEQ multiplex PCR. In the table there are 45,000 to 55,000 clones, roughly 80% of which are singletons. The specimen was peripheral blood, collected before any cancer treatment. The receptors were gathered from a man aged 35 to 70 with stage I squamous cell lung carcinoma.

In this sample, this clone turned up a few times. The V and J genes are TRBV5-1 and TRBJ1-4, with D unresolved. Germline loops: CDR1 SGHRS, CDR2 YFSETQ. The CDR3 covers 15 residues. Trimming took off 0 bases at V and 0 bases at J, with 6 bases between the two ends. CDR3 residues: CASSLDPATNEKLFF. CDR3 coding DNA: TGCGCCAGCAGCTTGGACCCTGCAACTAATGAAAAACTGTTTTTT.

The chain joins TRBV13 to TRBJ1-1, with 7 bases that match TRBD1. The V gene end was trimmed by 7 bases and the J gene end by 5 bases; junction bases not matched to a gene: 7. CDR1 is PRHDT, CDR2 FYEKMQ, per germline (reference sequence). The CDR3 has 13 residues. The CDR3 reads CASTSYRGTEAFF. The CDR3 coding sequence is TGTGCCAGCACCTCCTACAGGGGTACTGAAGCTTTCTTT.

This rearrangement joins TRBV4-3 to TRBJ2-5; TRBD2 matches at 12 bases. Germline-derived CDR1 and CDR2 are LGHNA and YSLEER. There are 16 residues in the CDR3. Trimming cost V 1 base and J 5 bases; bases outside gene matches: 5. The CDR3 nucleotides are TGCGCCAGCAGCCAAGCCGGGACTAGCGGGTCCGAGACCCAGTACTTC. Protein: CASSQAGTSGSETQYF.

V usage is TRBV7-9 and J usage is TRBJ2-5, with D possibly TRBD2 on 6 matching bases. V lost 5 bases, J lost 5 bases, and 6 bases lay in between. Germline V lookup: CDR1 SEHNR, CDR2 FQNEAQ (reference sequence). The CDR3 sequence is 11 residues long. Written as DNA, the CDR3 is TGTGCCAGCAGCCGGGAGGAGACCCAGTACTTC. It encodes CASSREETQYF.

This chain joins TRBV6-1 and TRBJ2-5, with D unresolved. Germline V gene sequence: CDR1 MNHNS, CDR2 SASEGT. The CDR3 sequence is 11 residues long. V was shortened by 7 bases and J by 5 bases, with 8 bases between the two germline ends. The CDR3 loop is CASTMLETQYF. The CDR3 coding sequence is TGTGCCAGCACAATGTTGGAGACCCAGTACTTC.

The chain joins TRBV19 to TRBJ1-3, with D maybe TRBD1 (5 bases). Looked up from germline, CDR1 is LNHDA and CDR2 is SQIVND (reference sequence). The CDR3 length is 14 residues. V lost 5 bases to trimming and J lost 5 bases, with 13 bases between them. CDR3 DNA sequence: TGTGCCAGTAGTTCAGGGAGCAATCGAAACACCATATATTTT. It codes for CASSSGSNRNTIYF.

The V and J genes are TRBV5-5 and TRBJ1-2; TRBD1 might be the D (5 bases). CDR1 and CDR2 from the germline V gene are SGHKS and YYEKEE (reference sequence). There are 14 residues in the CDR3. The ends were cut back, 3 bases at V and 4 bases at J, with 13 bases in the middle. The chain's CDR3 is CASSSLGTPYGYTF. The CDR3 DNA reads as TGTGCCAGCAGCTCGCTTGGGACTCCCTATGGCTACACCTTC.

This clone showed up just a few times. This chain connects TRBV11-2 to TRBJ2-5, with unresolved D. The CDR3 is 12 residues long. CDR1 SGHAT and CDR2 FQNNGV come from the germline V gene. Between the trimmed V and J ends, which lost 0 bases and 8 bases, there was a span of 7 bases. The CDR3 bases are TGTGCCAGCAGCTTAGATCTATTAACCCAGTACTTC. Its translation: CASSLDLLTQYF.

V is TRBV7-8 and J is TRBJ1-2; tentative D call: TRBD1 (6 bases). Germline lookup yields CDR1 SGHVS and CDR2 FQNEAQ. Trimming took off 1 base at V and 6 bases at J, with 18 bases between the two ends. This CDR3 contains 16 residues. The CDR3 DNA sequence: TGTGCCAGCAGCTTAGTTGAGGGGGGGTTTAAGGATGGCTACACCTTC. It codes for CASSLVEGGFKDGYTF.

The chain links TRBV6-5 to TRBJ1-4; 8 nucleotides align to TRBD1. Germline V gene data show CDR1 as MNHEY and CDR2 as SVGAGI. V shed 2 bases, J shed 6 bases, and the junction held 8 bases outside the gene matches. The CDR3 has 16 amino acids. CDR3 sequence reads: CASSYTARGRDEKLFF. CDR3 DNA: TGTGCCAGCAGTTACACCGCCAGGGGGCGGGATGAAAAACTGTTTTTT.

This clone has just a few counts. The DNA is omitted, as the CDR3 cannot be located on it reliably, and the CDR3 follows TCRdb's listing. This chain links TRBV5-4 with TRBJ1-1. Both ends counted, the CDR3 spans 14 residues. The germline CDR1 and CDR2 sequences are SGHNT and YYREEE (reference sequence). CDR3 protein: CASSSGESFLWNSF.

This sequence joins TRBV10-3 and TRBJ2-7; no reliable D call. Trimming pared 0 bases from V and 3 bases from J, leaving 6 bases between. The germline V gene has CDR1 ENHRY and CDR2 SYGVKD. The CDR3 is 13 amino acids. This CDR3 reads CAISESGLYEQYF. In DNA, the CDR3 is TGTGCCATCAGTGAGTCGGGTCTCTACGAGCAGTACTTC.

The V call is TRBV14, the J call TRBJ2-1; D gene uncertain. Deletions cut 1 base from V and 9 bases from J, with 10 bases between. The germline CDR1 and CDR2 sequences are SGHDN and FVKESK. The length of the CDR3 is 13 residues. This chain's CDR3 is CASSQALVGEQFF. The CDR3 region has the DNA TGTGCCAGCAGCCAAGCCCTAGTAGGTGAGCAGTTCTTC.

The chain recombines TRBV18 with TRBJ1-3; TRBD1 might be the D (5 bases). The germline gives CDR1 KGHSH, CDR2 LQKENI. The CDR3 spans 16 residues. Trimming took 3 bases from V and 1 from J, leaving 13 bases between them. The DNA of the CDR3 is TGTGCCAGCTCACCTAGGGACGGAACATCTGGAAACACCATATATTTT. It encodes CASSPRDGTSGNTIYF.

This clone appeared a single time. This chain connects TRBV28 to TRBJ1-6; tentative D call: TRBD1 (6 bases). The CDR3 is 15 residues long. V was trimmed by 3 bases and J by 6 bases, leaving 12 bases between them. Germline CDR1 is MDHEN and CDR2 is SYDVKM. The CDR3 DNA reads TGTGCCAGCAGTTTCCCTACAGGGATTAATTCACCCCTCCACTTT. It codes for CASSFPTGINSPLHF.

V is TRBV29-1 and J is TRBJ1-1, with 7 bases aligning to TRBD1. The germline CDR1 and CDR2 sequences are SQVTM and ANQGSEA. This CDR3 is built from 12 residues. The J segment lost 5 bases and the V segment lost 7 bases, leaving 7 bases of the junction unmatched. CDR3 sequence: CSATTGATEAFF. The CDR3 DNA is TGCAGCGCCACTACAGGGGCAACTGAAGCTTTCTTT.

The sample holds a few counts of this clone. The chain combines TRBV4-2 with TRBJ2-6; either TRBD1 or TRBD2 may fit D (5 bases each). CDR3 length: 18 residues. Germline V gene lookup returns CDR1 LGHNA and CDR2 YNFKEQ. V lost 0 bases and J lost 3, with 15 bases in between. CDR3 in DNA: TGTGCCAGCAGCCAAGAGGGGGAAGGGGTTTATGGGGCCAACGTCCTGACTTTC. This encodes CASSQEGEGVYGANVLTF.

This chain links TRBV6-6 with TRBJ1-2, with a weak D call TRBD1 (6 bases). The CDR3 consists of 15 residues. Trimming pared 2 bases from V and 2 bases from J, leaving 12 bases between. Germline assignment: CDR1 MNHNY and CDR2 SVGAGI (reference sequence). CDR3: CASSYKQGKNYGYTF. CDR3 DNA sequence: TGTGCCAGCAGTTACAAGCAGGGGAAGAACTATGGCTACACCTTC.

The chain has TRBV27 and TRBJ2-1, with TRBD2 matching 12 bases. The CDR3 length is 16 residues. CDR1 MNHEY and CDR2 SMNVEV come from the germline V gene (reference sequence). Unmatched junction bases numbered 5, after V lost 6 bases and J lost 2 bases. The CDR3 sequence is CASRGGLAGTYNEQFF. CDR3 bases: TGTGCCAGCAGGGGTGGACTAGCGGGAACCTACAATGAGCAGTTCTTC.

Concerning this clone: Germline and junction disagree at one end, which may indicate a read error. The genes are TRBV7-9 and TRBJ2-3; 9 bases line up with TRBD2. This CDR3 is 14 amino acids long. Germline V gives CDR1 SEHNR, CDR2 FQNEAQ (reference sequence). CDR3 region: CASSPGTSRDTQYF. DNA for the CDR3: TGTGCCAGCAGCCCCGGGACTAGCAGAGATACGCAGTATTTT.

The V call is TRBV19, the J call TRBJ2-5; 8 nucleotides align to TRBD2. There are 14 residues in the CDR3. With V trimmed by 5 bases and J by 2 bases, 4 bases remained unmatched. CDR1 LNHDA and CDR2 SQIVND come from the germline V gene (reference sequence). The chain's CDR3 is CASSPAGVQETQYF. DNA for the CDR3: TGTGCCAGTAGTCCAGCGGGGGTGCAAGAGACCCAGTACTTC.

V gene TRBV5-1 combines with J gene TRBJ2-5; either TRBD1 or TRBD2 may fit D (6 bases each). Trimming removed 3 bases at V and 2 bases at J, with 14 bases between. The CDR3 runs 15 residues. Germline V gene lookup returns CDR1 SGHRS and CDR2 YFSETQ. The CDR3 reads CASSSRGGGQETQYF. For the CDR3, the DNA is TGCGCCAGCAGCTCCAGGGGTGGGGGGCAAGAGACCCAGTACTTC.

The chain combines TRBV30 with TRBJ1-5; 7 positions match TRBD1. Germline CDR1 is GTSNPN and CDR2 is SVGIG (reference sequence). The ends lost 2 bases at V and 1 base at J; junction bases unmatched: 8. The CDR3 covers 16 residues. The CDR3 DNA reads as TGTGCCTGGAGTCCTATCGACAGGGTCAGCAATCAGCCCCAGCATTTT. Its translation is CAWSPIDRVSNQPQHF.

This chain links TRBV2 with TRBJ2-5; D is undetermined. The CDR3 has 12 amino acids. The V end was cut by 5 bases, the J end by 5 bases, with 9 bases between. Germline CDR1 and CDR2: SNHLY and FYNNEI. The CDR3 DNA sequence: TGTGCCAGCAGTTCGCTAGGGGAGACCCAGTACTTC. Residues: CASSSLGETQYF.

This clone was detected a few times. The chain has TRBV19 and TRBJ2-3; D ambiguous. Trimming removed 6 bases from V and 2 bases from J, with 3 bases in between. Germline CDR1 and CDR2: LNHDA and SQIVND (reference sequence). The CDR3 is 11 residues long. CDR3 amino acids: CASSITDTQYF. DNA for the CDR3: TGTGCCAGTAGCATCACAGATACGCAGTATTTT.